This entry lists 17 T cell receptor beta chains sequenced from one sample in a study of blood T cell repertoires in COVID-19. The data were produced by immunoSEQ multiplex PCR, yet TCRdb's version contains in-frame clones alone and is incomplete. This sample yields 130,000 to 150,000 clones, of which 79% are seen a single time; approximately 8.6% belongs to the top ten. Material: peripheral blood. Receptor source: a man aged 45 to 65 with active or convalescent COVID-19.

J is TRBJ1-5 and V is TRBV15; D is unresolved. V lost 1 base, J lost 3 bases, and 13 bases lay in between. Germline V CDR1 and CDR2: LNHNV, YYDKDF (reference sequence). The CDR3 is 16 residues long. The CDR3: CATSRGRHFNNQPQHF. For the CDR3, the DNA is TGTGCCACCAGCAGAGGTAGACATTTTAACAATCAGCCCCAGCATTTT.

The V and J genes are TRBV11-1 and TRBJ2-1; 10 bases are a match to TRBD2. There are 15 residues in the CDR3. Germline V gives CDR1 SGHAT, CDR2 FQDESV (reference sequence). After removal of 4 bases from V and 4 bases from J, the junction contained 4 bases not matched to a gene. The CDR3 sequence is CASSSLAGDYNEQFF. CDR3 coding DNA: TGTGCCAGCAGCTCGCTAGCGGGAGATTACAATGAGCAGTTCTTC.

The CDR3 loop reads CASRASSGLPAGELFF. In DNA form, the CDR3 reads TGTGCAAGTCGGGCCTCTAGCGGGCTGCCCGCCGGGGAGCTGTTTTTT. V gene TRBV12-2 combines with J gene TRBJ2-2; the table assigns TRBD2, which was not confirmed against the DNA. TRBV12-2 is labeled a pseudogene. The CDR3 extends over 16 amino acids.

V and J are TRBV29-1 and TRBJ1-3; D unresolved. Germline-derived CDR1 and CDR2 are SQVTM and ANQGSEA. V dropped 1 base and J dropped 2 bases, with 6 bases sitting between them. CDR3 size: 13 residues. CDR3 loop: CSVEAGTGNTIYF. The DNA for the CDR3 is TGCAGCGTTGAAGCGGGGACTGGAAACACCATATATTTT. Complete variable domain (other parts from reference TRBV29-1 and TRBJ1-3): SAVISQKPSRDICQRGTSLTIQCQVDSQVTMMFWYRQQPGQSLTLIATANQGSEATYESGFVIDKFPISRPNLTFSTLTVSNMSPEDSSIYLCSVEAGTGNTIYFGEGSWLTVV.

This chain joins TRBV9 and TRBJ2-1; D might be TRBD2 (5 bases). CDR1 is SGDLS, CDR2 YYNGEE, per germline. CDR3 length: 13 residues. V shed 0 bases and J shed 9 bases, with 10 bases lying between them. The CDR3 spells CASSVDPGVEQFF. The CDR3, as DNA: TGTGCCAGCAGCGTAGACCCCGGGGTTGAGCAGTTCTTC.

V is TRBV28 and J is TRBJ2-1; 8 bases fit TRBD2. Looked up from germline, CDR1 is MDHEN and CDR2 is SYDVKM. CDR3 length: 15 amino acids. V lost 3 bases and J lost 2; bases outside the gene matches: 3. In nucleotides, the CDR3 is TGTGCCAGCAGTTTTGGCGGGAGGCCCTACAATGAGCAGTTCTTC. It is translated as CASSFGGRPYNEQFF.

The chain has TRBV19 and TRBJ2-7; possibly TRBD1 for D (6 bases). Looked up from germline, CDR1 is LNHDA and CDR2 is SQIVND (reference sequence). Between the trimmed V and J ends, which lost 3 bases and 0 bases, there was a span of 12 bases. This CDR3 comprises 15 residues. CDR3 loop: CASSITAGDSYEQYF. The DNA for the CDR3 is TGTGCCAGTAGTATTACAGCAGGGGACTCCTACGAGCAGTACTTC.

The chain recombines TRBV3-1 (or the pseudogene TRBV3-2) with TRBJ2-2, with D possibly TRBD2 on 6 matching bases. V was clipped by 8 bases and J by 4 bases, with 14 bases between them. The length of the CDR3 is 14 residues. The germline V gene encodes CDR1 LGHDT and CDR2 YNNKEL (reference sequence). The CDR3 loop is CASGGTDSTGELFF. The CDR3 DNA follows: TGTGCCAGCGGGGGGACGGACTCCACCGGGGAGCTGTTTTTT.

This chain links TRBV11-3 with TRBJ2-7; D may be TRBD2 (5 bases). Trimming removed 7 bases from V and 5 bases from J, with 18 bases in between. CDR3 length: 14 residues. Germline V lookup: CDR1 SGHNT, CDR2 YENEEA. CDR3 sequence reads: CASTLKREPHEQYF. The CDR3 nucleotides read TGTGCCAGCACCCTGAAGAGGGAGCCCCACGAGCAGTACTTC.

This clone was recorded a few times. The genes are TRBV28 and TRBJ1-5; 8 bases match TRBD1. CDR1 and CDR2 from the germline V gene are MDHEN and SYDVKM. The ends lost 6 bases at V and 8 bases at J; junction bases unmatched: 12. The CDR3 runs 15 residues. The DNA for the CDR3 is TGTGCCAGCAGCCCACACGCAGGGGGCGGTAAGCCCCAGCATTTT. Translation: CASSPHAGGGKPQHF.

This rearrangement joins TRBV6-1 to TRBJ1-4; D unclear. Germline-derived CDR1 and CDR2 are MNHNS and SASEGT. The CDR3 sequence is 18 residues long. V lost 2 bases, J lost 6 bases, and 22 bases lay in between. CDR3 coding DNA: TGTGCCAGCAGTGAATCCCTCCTTCCTGCAGGTCTGGATGAAAAACTGTTTTTT. Translated, it gives CASSESLLPAGLDEKLFF.

V gene TRBV30 combines with J gene TRBJ2-7; no reliable D call. The CDR3 contains 12 residues. Germline V lookup: CDR1 GTSNPN, CDR2 SVGIG (reference sequence). V lost 7 bases and J 1 base, leaving 11 bases between the germline ends. The CDR3 loop is CASGSASYEQYF. The CDR3 DNA follows: TGTGCCTCGGGTAGTGCGTCCTACGAGCAGTACTTC. The full variable domain, completed using reference TRBV30 and TRBJ2-7, is SQTIHQWPATLVQPVGSPLSLECTVEGTSNPNLYWYRQAAGRGLQLLFYSVGIGQISSEVPQNLSASRPQDRQFILSSKKLLLSDSGFYLCASGSASYEQYFGPGTRLTVT.

The chain is built from TRBV30 and TRBJ1-4; D is perhaps TRBD1 (6 bases). The germline V gene has CDR1 GTSNPN and CDR2 SVGIG (reference sequence). The CDR3 extends over 14 amino acids. V dropped 0 bases and J dropped 6 bases, with 11 bases sitting between them. CDR3 in amino acids: CAWSVRGGDEKLFF. The CDR3 DNA sequence: TGTGCCTGGAGTGTAAGGGGGGGGGATGAAAAACTGTTTTTT.

The chain has TRBV6-5 and TRBJ2-7; D perhaps matches TRBD2 (6 bases). The CDR3 extends over 14 amino acids. Germline CDR1 is MNHEY and CDR2 is SVGAGI. V gave up 2 bases and J gave up 0 bases, with 8 bases separating them. The CDR3 sequence is CASSYKLASYEQYF. CDR3 coding DNA: TGTGCCAGCAGTTACAAACTAGCCTCCTACGAGCAGTACTTC.

This chain uses TRBV5-6 with TRBJ2-1; a possible D gene is TRBD2 (5 bases). CDR1 is SGHDT and CDR2 is YYEEEE in the germline V gene. V dropped 4 bases and J dropped 1 base, with 12 bases sitting between them. The CDR3 is 15 residues long. Here the CDR3 reads CASSRGSGSYNEQFF. Here the CDR3 DNA reads TGTGCCAGCAGCCGGGGTAGTGGGTCCTACAATGAGCAGTTCTTC.

The gene calls are TRBV5-6 and TRBJ2-7; 8 nucleotides line up with TRBD1. Germline V CDR1 and CDR2: SGHDT, YYEEEE. The V and J ends lost 4 bases and 2 bases, in that order; junction bases with no gene match: 5. This CDR3 comprises 14 residues. The CDR3 DNA sequence: TGTGCCAGCAGCCCCCGGGACAGGCCCTACGAGCAGTACTTC. The encoded protein is CASSPRDRPYEQYF.

The chain uses TRBV28 and TRBJ2-7; TRBD2 matches at 13 bases. V gave up 5 bases and J gave up 4 bases; unmatched junction bases: 5. This CDR3 spans 15 amino acids. Germline values: CDR1 MDHEN, CDR2 SYDVKM. The CDR3 reads CASSTLGLAGYEQYF. Here the CDR3 DNA reads TGTGCCAGCAGTACCTTGGGACTAGCGGGATACGAGCAGTACTTC.